Presented here are 7 T cell receptor beta chains from one specimen sequenced in a study of blood T cell repertoires in COVID-19. Sequenced by immunoSEQ multiplex PCR; TCRdb stores in-frame clones only, minus some. The data contain tens of thousands of clones, about 81% of them singletons. Material for sequencing was peripheral blood. These receptors originate from a man aged 70 or older with active COVID-19.

The chain employs TRBV7-9 and TRBJ2-3; D possibly corresponds to TRBD2 (6 bases). CDR3 size: 14 residues. CDR1 is SEHNR and CDR2 is FQNEAQ in the germline V gene (reference sequence). V gave up 2 bases and J gave up 0 bases, with 6 bases separating them. This chain's CDR3 is CASSLSGSTDTQYF. The CDR3, as DNA: TGTGCCAGCAGCTTAAGCGGGAGCACAGATACGCAGTATTTT.

The V call is TRBV6-2 or TRBV6-3, the J call TRBJ1-1; unclear D gene. V lost 2 bases and J 5 bases, leaving 12 bases between the germline ends. This CDR3 contains 14 residues. Germline values: CDR1 MNHEY, CDR2 SVGEGT. The CDR3 is CASSYQATRTEAFF. The CDR3 nucleotides read TGTGCCAGCAGTTACCAGGCCACCCGTACTGAAGCTTTCTTT.

The chain carries TRBV7-2 and TRBJ2-3, with unresolved D. This CDR3 is built from 13 residues. Trimming stripped 3 bases from V and 2 bases from J, with 6 bases between. Germline CDR1 reads SGHTA; CDR2 reads FQGNSA. The CDR3 bases are TGTGCCAGCAGCTTCCCCTTCACAGATACGCAGTATTTT. Translation gives CASSFPFTDTQYF.

The chain uses TRBV6-2 or TRBV6-3 and TRBJ2-5; 11 nucleotides line up with TRBD2. CDR3 length equals 17 residues. CDR1 is MNHEY and CDR2 is SVGEGT in the germline V gene. V was clipped by 4 bases and J by 4 bases; unmatched bases: 11. The CDR3 sequence is CASSFSTLAGARETQYF. The CDR3 bases are TGTGCCAGCAGTTTCTCAACACTAGCGGGAGCCCGAGAGACCCAGTACTTC.

There are a few counts of this clone. This sequence joins TRBV5-1 and TRBJ2-3; D is perhaps TRBD2 (6 bases). This CDR3 spans 16 amino acids. Germline V gene data show CDR1 as SGHRS and CDR2 as YFSETQ. V lost 6 bases and J 4 bases, leaving 21 bases between the germline ends. For the CDR3, the DNA is TGCGCCAGCACCTCAGCGGGCGAACTGAACTCAGATACGCAGTATTTT. Protein: CASTSAGELNSDTQYF.

The chain joins TRBV5-5 to TRBJ2-7; TRBD1 aligns across 9 bases. V gave up 4 bases and J gave up 1 base; unmatched junction bases: 6. CDR3 size: 15 residues. Germline CDR1 SGHKS, CDR2 YYEKEE (reference sequence). The CDR3 loop is CASSTGTGRSYEQYF. Written as DNA, the CDR3 is TGTGCCAGCAGCACTGGGACAGGGAGGTCCTACGAGCAGTACTTC.

The chain joins TRBV12-3 or TRBV12-4 to TRBJ2-4, with D tentatively TRBD2 (6 bases). CDR3 size: 13 residues. With 5 bases removed from V and 7 bases from J, the gap between germline ends came to 12 bases. This CDR3 is CASSPGDINIQYF. The CDR3 DNA follows: TGTGCCAGCAGTCCGGGAGATATCAACATTCAGTACTTC.